This TCR beta chain was recorded in a study of T cells after yellow fever vaccination (dated by TCRdb to about 2019). Regarding the research as a whole: Memory subsets (EM, EMRA, CM and Tscm) were sorted on a BD FACS Aria III using CD3, CD45RA, CCR7 and CD95 staining. Libraries from fractions with low cell numbers were prepared with the SMART-Seq v4 Ultra Low Input RNA kit. To follow T-cell clones before and after both primary and booster YFV17D yellow fever vaccination, bulk TCR alpha and beta repertoires underwent longitudinal sequencing. Two healthy male donors made up the cohort, one aged 18 to 29 years and the other aged 30 to 39 years. Bulk PBMC replicates and cell subsets were isolated from blood drawn at multiple timepoints before and after both primary and secondary immunization. Memory subsets were sorted on days 0, 15 and 45 and at 18 months following primary vaccination, and on days 0, 15 and 45 following the 30-year booster. Overall results and qualifications from the work: A small share of clonotypes was detected in both CD4 and CD8 compartments, with the overlap likely arising from convergent recombination. On day 0, almost all vaccine-responding clonotypes were found to be below detection in the sorted memory subsets. Most clones expanded after primary vaccination were re-detected after the booster (almost 98% of CD4 and roughly 85% of CD8), suggesting broad memory maintenance. The secondary T-cell response was weaker than the primary response but faster, peaking on day 5 instead of day 15. Because abundant contaminating clonotypes from the bulk population could be contained in FACS-sorted repertoires, computational filtering was required. Because the study included only a couple of donors, the extent to which the findings can be generalized is limited.

For this clonotype: No much larger clonotype is one base removed from it; base qualities were not supplied.

The sequencing machine was an Illumina NovaSeq 6000. TCR cDNA was made using 5'RACE template switching, a step that added a universal primer site and unique molecular identifiers. Priming for cDNA synthesis came from both the TCR alpha and TCR beta constant segments. Two PCR steps were used to amplify libraries, with sample barcodes and sequencing adapters being added in the second step. Sequencing of the libraries was done on either Illumina HiSeq 2500 (2x100 bp) or NovaSeq (2x150 bp). The authors processed their data as follows. Demultiplexing of reads and collapsing into UMI consensus sequences were performed with MIGEC, and V(D)J alignment was carried out with MiXCR. Clonotypes responding to the vaccine were identified with edgeR on replicate PBMC samples, with the criteria of FDR below 0.01 and a log2 fold change above 5 up to day 15. Bulk clonotypes were assigned CD4 or CD8 identity according to which sequenced CD4 or CD8 repertoire held them at higher abundance. To estimate the distribution of each clone across memory phenotypes, clonotype frequencies in memory subsets were weighted by FACS-sorted cell numbers. TCRdb reprocessing: public reads trimmed at Q25 with fastp, clones called with MiXCR, in-frame beta chains kept. Records with the same CDR3 protein are collapsed into one entry carrying the most frequent genes and DNA. V and J calls and clone size were set by TCRdb, not the authors. The sample table shows around 56,000 distinct CDR3 sequences, and about 5.6% are seen once. Roughly 28% of the sample is taken by the ten largest.

This specimen's treatment or condition label, per the study, means: live attenuated yellow fever vaccine strain. A standard Ficoll-Paque protocol was used to isolate PBMCs from peripheral blood. RNA from sorted memory subsets was extracted with the RNeasy Micro Kit. From the germline V gene, CDR1 is SGHRS and CDR2 is YFSETQ. Relative to germline, V is missing 4 bases and J is missing 10 bases, with 12 bases of the junction outside any gene match. Spanning cysteine to phenylalanine, the CDR3 consists of 16 amino acids. Here the CDR3 DNA is all that survives: 48 bases in frame from base 1. Recombination linked TRBV5-1 to TRBJ2-1; 12 bases in between match TRBD2. The source material was PBMCs, either bulk or a sorted T-cell subset (CD4+, CD8+, memory, or dextramer-sorted; not recorded which), sampled on the day of the yellow fever booster vaccination. The receptor was isolated from a man aged 18 to 30 who received the YFV17D yellow fever vaccine. The CDR3 reads as follows: CASSPTSGGPREEQFF. The bases read TGCGCCAGCAGCCCGACTAGCGGGGGACCACGGGAGGAGCAGTTCTTC.